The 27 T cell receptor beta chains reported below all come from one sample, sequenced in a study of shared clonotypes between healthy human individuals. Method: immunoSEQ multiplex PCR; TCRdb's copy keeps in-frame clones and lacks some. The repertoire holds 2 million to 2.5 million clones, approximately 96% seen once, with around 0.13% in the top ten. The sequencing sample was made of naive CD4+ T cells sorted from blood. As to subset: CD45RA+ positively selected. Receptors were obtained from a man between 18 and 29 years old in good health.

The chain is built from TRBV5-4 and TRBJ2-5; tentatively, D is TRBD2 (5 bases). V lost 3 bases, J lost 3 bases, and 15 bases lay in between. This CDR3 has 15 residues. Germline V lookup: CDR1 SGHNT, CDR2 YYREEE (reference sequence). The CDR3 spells CASSSQTSREETQYF. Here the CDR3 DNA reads TGTGCCAGCAGCTCTCAAACTAGTCGCGAAGAGACCCAGTACTTC.

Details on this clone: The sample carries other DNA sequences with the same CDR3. The CDR3 loop reads CASSPGGSGNTIYF. The CDR3 region has the DNA TGTGCCAGCAGCCCAGGGGGCTCTGGAAACACCATATATTTT. The chain has TRBV6-1 and TRBJ1-3; 7 nucleotides agree with TRBD1. Germline trimming cut 6 bases from V and 0 bases from J; bases unmatched to any gene: 2. CDR1 is MNHNS, CDR2 SASEGT, per germline. The CDR3 totals 14 residues.

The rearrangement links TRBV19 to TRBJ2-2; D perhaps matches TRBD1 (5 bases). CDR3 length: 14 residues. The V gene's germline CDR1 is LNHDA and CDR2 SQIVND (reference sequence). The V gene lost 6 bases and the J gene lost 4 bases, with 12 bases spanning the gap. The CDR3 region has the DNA TGTGCCAGTAGCATCCAGGGTAGCACCGGGGAGCTGTTTTTT. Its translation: CASSIQGSTGELFF.

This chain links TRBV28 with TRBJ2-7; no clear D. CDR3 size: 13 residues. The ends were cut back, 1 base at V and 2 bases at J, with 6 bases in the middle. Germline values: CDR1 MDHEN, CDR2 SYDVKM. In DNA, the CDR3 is TGTGCCAGCAGTTTATACCATCCCTACGAGCAGTACTTC. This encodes CASSLYHPYEQYF. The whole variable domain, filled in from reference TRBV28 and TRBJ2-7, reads DVKVTQSSRYLVKRTGEKVFLECVQDMDHENMFWYRQDPGLGLRLIYFSYDVKMKEKGDIPEGYSVSREKKERFSLILESASTNQTSMYLCASSLYHPYEQYFGPGTRLTVT.

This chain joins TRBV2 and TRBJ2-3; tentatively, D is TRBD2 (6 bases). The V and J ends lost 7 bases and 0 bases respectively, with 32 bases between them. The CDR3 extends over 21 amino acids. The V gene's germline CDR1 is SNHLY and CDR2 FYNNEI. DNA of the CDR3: TGTGCCAGCACCGAGATATTCGGGGGAACCTTGAACGACATTAGCACAGATACGCAGTATTTT. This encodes CASTEIFGGTLNDISTDTQYF.

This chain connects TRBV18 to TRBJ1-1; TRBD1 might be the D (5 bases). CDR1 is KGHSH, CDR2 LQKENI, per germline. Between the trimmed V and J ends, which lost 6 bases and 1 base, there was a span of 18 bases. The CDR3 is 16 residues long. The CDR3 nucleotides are TGTGCCAGCTCCCAACTTGTCCCAACAGGGAACACTGAAGCTTTCTTT. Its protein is CASSQLVPTGNTEAFF.

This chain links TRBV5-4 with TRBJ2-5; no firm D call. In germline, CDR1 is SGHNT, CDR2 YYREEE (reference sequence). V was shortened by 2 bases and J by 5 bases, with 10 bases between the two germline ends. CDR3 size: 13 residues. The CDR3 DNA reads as TGTGCCAGCAGCTTTTTTCCCCTTGAGACCCAGTACTTC. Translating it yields CASSFFPLETQYF.

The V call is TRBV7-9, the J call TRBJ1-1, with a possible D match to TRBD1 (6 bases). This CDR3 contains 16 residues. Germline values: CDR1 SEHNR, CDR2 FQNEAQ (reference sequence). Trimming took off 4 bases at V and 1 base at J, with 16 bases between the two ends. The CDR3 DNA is TGTGCCAGCAGCTCAATCCCCGTAGGGGGGAACACTGAAGCTTTCTTT. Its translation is CASSSIPVGGNTEAFF.

The CDR3 is CASSVQVYNEQFF. CDR3 sequence (DNA): TGTGCCAGCAGCGTCCAGGTCTACAATGAGCAGTTCTTC. The chain couples TRBV9 to TRBJ2-1, with no clear D. Looked up from germline, CDR1 is SGDLS and CDR2 is YYNGEE. V was clipped by 2 bases and J by 3 bases, with 6 bases between them. The CDR3 covers 13 residues. The full variable domain, with the rest looked up from reference TRBV9 and TRBJ2-1, is DSGVTQTPKHLITATGQRVTLRCSPRSGDLSVYWYQQSLDQGLQFLIQYYNGEERAKGNILERFSAQQFPDLHSELNLSSLELGDSALYFCASSVQVYNEQFFGPGTRLTVL.

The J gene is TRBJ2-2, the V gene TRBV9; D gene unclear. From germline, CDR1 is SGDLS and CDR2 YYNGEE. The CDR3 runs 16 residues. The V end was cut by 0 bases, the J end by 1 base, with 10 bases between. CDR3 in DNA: TGTGCCAGCAGCGTAGTTAGTACAGTGAACACCGGGGAGCTGTTTTTT. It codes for CASSVVSTVNTGELFF.

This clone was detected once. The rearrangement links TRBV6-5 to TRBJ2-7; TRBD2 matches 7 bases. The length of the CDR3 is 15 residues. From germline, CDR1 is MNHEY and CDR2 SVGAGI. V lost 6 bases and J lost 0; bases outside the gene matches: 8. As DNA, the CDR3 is TGTGCCAGCAGGGGAGGGACGGTGAGCTCCTACGAGCAGTACTTC. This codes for CASRGGTVSSYEQYF.

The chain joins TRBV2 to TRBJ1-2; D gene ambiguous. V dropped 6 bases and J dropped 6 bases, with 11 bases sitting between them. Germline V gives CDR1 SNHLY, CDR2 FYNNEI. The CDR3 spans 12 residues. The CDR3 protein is CASRAQPDGYTF. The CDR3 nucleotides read TGTGCCAGCAGGGCTCAGCCGGATGGCTACACCTTC.

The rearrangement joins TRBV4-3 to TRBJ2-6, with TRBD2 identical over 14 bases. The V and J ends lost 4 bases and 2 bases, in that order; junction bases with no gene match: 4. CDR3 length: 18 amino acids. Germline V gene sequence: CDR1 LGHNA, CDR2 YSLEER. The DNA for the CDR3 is TGCGCCAGCAGCCTCCGGGGACTAGCGGGAGCTGGGGCCAACGTCCTGACTTTC. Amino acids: CASSLRGLAGAGANVLTF.

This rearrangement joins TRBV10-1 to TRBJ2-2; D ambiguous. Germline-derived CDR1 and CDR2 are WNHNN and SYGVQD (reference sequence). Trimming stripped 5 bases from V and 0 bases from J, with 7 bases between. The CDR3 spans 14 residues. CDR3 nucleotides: TGCGCCAGCAGTCCTAACGCGAACACCGGGGAGCTGTTTTTT. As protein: CASSPNANTGELFF.

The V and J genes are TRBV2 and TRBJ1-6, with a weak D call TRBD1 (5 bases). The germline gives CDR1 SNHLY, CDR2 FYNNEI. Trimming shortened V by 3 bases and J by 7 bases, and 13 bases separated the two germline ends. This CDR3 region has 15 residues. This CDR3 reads CASSDSQGMNSPLHF. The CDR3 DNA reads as TGTGCCAGCAGTGACTCCCAGGGTATGAATTCACCCCTCCACTTT.

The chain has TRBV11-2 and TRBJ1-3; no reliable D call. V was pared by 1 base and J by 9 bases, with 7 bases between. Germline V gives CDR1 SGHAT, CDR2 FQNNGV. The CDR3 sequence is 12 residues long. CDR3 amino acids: CASSLAQGTIYF. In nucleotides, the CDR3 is TGTGCCAGCAGCTTAGCCCAAGGCACCATATATTTT.

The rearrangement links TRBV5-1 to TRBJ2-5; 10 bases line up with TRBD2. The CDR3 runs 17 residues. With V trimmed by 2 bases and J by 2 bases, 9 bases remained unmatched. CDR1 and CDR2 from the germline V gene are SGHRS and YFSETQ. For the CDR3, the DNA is TGCGCCAGCAGCTTACGAACTAGCGGGAAGGCTCAAGAGACCCAGTACTTC. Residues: CASSLRTSGKAQETQYF.

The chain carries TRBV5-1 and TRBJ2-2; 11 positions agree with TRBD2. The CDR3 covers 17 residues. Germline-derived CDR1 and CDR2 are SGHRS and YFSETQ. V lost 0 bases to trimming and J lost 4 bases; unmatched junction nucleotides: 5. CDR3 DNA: TGCGCCAGCAGCTTGGTAGCGGGAGGGCCTGGCACCGGGGAGCTGTTTTTT. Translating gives CASSLVAGGPGTGELFF.

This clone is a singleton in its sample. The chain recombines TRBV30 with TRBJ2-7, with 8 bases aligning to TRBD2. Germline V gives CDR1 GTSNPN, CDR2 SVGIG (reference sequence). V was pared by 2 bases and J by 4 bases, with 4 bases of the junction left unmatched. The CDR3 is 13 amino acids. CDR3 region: CAWSLGGRYEQYF. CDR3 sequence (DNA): TGTGCCTGGAGTCTGGGCGGGAGGTACGAGCAGTACTTC.

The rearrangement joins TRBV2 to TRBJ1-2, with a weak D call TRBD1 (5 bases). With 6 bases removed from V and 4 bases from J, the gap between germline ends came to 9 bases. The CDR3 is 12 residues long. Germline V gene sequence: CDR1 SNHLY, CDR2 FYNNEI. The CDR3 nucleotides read TGTGCCAGCAGCCCCCAGGGCTATGGCTACACCTTC. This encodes CASSPQGYGYTF.

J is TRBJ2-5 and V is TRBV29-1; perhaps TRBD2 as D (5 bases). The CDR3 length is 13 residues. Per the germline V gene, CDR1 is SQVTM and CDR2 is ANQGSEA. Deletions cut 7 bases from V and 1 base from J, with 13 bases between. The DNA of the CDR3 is TGCAGCGCGTTGGACGGAGGCCAAGAGACCCAGTACTTC. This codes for CSALDGGQETQYF.

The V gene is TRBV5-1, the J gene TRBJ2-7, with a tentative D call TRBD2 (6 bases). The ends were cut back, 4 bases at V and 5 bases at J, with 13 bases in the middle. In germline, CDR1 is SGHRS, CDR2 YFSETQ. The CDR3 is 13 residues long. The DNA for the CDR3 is TGCGCCAGCAGCCGTCTGGAGGGACACGAGCAGTACTTC. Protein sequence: CASSRLEGHEQYF.

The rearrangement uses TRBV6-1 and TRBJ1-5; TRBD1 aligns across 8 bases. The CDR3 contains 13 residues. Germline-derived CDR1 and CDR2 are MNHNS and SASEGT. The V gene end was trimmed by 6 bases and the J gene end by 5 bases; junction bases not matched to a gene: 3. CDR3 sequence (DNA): TGTGCCAGCAGATTGACAGGGGATCAGCCCCAGCATTTT. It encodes CASRLTGDQPQHF.

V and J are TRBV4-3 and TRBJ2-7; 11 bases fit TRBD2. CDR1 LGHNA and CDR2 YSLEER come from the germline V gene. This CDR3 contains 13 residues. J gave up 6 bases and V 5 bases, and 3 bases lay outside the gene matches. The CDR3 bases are TGCGCCAGCAGCTTCGGACTAGCGGGCGAGCAGTACTTC. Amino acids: CASSFGLAGEQYF.

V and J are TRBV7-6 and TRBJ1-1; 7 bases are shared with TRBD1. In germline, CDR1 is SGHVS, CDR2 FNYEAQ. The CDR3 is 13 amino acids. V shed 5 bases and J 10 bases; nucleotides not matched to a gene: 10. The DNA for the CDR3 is TGTGCCAGCAGCCTTCAAACAGGGGATAGAGCTTTCTTT. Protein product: CASSLQTGDRAFF.

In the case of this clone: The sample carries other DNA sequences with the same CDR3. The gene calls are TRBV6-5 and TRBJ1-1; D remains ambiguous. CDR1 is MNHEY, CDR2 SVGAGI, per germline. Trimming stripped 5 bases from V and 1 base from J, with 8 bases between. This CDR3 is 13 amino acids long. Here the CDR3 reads CASSPRQNTEAFF. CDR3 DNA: TGTGCCAGCAGTCCAAGACAGAACACTGAAGCTTTCTTT.

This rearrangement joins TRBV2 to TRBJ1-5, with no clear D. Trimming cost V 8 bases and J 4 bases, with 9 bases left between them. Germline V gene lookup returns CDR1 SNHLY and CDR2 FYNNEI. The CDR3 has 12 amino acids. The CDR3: CASRTENQPQHF. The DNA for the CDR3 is TGTGCCAGCCGGACCGAGAATCAGCCCCAGCATTTT.